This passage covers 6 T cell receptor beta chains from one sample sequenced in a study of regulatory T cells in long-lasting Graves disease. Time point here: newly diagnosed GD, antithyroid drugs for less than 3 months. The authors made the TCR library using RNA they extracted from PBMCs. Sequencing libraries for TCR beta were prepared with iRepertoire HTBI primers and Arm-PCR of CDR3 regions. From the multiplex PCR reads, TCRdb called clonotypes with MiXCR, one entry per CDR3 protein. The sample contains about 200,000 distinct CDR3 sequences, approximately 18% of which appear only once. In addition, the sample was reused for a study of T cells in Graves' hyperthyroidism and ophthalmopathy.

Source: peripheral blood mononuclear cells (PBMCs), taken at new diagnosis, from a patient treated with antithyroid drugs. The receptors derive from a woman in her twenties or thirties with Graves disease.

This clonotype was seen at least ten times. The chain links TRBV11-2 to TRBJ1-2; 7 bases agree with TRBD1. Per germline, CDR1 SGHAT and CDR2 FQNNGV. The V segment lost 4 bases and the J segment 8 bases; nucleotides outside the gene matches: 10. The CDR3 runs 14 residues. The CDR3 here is CASSSEQGMRGYTF. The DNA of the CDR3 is TGTGCCAGCAGCTCAGAACAGGGGATGAGGGGCTACACCTTC.

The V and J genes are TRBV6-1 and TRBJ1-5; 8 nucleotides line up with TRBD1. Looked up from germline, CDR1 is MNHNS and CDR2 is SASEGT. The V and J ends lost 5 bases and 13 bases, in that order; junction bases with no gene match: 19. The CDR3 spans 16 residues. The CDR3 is CASSPLDRGNDQSQHF. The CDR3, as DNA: TGTGCCAGCAGTCCCCTCGACAGGGGAAATGATCAGTCTCAGCATTTT.

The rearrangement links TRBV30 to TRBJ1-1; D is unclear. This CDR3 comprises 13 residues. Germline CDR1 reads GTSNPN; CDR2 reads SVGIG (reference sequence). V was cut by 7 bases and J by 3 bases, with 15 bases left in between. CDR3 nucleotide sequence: TGTGCCTTATCCCGTGGACCTGACACTGAAGCTTTCTTT. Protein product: CALSRGPDTEAFF.

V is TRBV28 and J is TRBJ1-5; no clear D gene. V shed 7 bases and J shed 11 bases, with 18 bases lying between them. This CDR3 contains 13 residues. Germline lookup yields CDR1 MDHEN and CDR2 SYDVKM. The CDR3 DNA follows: TGTGCCAGCACCACTATTAGGGCGGTAACCCAGCATTTT. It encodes CASTTIRAVTQHF. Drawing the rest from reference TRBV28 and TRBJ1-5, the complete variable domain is DVKVTQSSRYLVKRTGEKVFLECVQDMDHENMFWYRQDPGLGLRLIYFSYDVKMKEKGDIPEGYSVSREKKERFSLILESASTNQTSMYLCASTTIRAVTQHFGDGTRLSIL.

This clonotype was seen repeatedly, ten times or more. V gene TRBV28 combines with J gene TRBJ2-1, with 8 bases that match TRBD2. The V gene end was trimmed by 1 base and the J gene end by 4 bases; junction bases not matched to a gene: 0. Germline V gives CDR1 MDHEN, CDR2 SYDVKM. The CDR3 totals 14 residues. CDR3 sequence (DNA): TGTGCCAGCAGTTTATTAGCGGGATACAATGAGCAGTTCTTC. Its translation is CASSLLAGYNEQFF.

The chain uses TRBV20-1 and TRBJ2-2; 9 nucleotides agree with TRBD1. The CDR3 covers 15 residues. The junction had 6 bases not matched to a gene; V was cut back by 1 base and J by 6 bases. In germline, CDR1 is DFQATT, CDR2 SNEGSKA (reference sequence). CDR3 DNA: TGCAGTGCTAGAGCCGGGACAGGGTTGGCCGGGGAGCTGTTTTTT. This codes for CSARAGTGLAGELFF.